The TCR beta chain under discussion was sequenced for a study of identical twins. The study's findings and limits: There were fewer insertions in abundant cord blood beta clonotypes, but memory repertoires showed no such pattern. In monozygotic twins, models underestimated the sharing of out-of-frame TCR alpha.

Turning to this clonotype: Its antigen is as yet unknown.

Each CDR3 protein gets one entry after TCRdb re-called the 5' RACE reads with MiXCR. The data contain 460,000 or so distinct CDR3 sequences, 14% of them seen just once; the ten biggest clones take up roughly 0.56%. The V and J ends lost 3 bases and 7 bases respectively, with 15 bases between them. Germline V gene sequence: CDR1 DFQATT, CDR2 SNEGSKA (reference sequence). The CDR3 spans 14 residues. Each donor was a healthy Caucasian. This sample was shared with a second study, whose subject was yellow fever vaccine responses in identical twins.

The chain links TRBV20-1 to TRBJ2-2, with D possibly TRBD1 on 7 matching bases. Sequences were obtained from CD4+ T cells sorted from blood. The clonotype was recovered from a woman aged 18-29 years in good health. CDR3 DNA sequence: TGCAGTGCTAGCGCCCAGGGGGGAGACGGGGAGCTGTTTTTT. The encoded protein is CSASAQGGDGELFF.